This TCR beta chain was sequenced in a study of blood T cell repertoires in COVID-19 (TCRdb year 2020). Regarding the research as a whole: The collaborator samples originated in the United States, Italy and Spain and spanned the acute and convalescent phases of COVID-19. Samples came from the ongoing ImmuneRACE study (first 160 participants) plus 1,254 subjects from 6 global collaborators. Where available, HLA class I and class II types were taken from metadata supplied by the sample provider and were not determined by assay-based typing. The prospective study material was composed of cDNA or gDNA derived from T cells, B-cell-depleted T cells, or PBMCs. Deeply sampled blood TCRbeta repertoires from subjects exposed to, actively infected with, or recovered from COVID-19 were included in the dataset. Nearly every sample came with metadata listing a de-identified subject ID, COVID-19 status, age in years and sex. The repertoires were released in a freely available public database meant as a resource for research on the immune response to SARS-CoV-2. Broad study findings and their caveats: The amount of clinical and demographic metadata varied by source and participant and was provided uncurated.

Another Seattle source contributed samples from volunteer blood donors who had recovered from COVID-19. Whole blood was collected in K2EDTA tubes by collaborating institutions according to the institutions' own protocols. For TCRbeta analysis, collaborators shipped samples as frozen whole blood, isolated PBMCs, or DNA extracted from either of those sample types. The cysteine opens and the phenylalanine closes a CDR3 of 17 amino acids. Only CDR3 DNA remains: 51 bases, in frame from the first base. TCRbeta CDR3 regions were amplified from genomic DNA using the immunoSEQ Assay, a bias-controlled multiplex PCR. The paper's processing steps were these. The number of nucleated cells in each sample was estimated by amplification of reference gene primers within the assay. To quantify the absolute abundance of each unique TCRbeta CDR3 rearrangement, sequence reads were collapsed and filtered. For each sample, productive Simpson clonality was calculated as the square root of Simpson's diversity index across productive rearrangements. Imported from immuneACCESS, the table was reduced by TCRdb to in-frame sequences with V and J called. These copies leave out some clones; in studies compared against another copy, an unresolved V gene accounts for under half, and the cause of the remainder is not known. V, J and clone size were drawn from that table, and D and trimming were deduced from the DNA. Present in this sample are fewer than 150,000 clones, almost 80% of which were seen just once. The ten largest clones represent approximately 11% of the sample.

A word on this clone: Its specific antigen is unknown. It has no much larger one-base neighbor in the sample; base qualities were not kept.

The TCR originated in a man aged 60 to 69 who had recovered from COVID-19. The sample was peripheral blood. Recombination linked TRBV21-1 to TRBJ2-1; the table's D gene call, TRBD2, was not cross checked with the DNA. TRBV21-1 is termed a pseudogene. The nucleotides are TGTGCCAGCAGCAAAAGAAAGGTGGGGGGGGCCTACAATGAGCAGTTCTTC. The resulting protein is CASSKRKVGGAYNEQFF.